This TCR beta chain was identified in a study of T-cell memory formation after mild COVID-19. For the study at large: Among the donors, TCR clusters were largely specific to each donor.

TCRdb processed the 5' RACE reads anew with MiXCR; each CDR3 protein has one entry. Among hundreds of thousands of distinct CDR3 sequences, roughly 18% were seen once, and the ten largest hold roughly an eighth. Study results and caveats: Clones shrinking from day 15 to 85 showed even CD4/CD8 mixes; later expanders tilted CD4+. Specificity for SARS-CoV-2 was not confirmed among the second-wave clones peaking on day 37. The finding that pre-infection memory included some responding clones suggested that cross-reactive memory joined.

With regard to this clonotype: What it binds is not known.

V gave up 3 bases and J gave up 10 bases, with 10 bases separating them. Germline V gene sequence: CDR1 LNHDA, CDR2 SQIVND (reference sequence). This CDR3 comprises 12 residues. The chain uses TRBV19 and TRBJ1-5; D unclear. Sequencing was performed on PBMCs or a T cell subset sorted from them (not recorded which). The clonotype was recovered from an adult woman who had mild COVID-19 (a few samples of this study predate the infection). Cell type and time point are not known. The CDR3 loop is CASSIGRLPQHF. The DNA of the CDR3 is TGTGCCAGTAGTATTGGACGTCTTCCCCAGCATTTT.